The 11 T cell receptor beta chains reported below all come from one sample, sequenced in a study of blood T cell repertoires in COVID-19 (dated by TCRdb to about 2020). Library generation was performed with the immunoSEQ multiplex PCR assay. The table comes from immuneACCESS by way of TCRdb, which keeps in-frame sequences with V and J called. Part of the clones is missing from these tables; in studies checked, under half for an unresolved V gene and the rest for unknown reasons. For this sample the table gives approximately 300,000 clones, of which just under 90% were detected only once. The top ten clones comprise around 5.8% of the sample. Input material: peripheral blood. Source of these receptors: a woman aged 50 to 60 with COVID-19, enrolled during active disease.

J is TRBJ2-3 and V is TRBV6-4, with 10 bases aligning to TRBD2. The CDR3 length is 16 residues. The V gene end was trimmed by 4 bases and the J gene end by 0 bases; junction bases not matched to a gene: 4. Germline V gene data show CDR1 as MRHNA and CDR2 as SNTAGT. The CDR3 region has the DNA TGTGCCAGCAGTGCCCGGACTAGCGGAAGCACAGATACGCAGTATTTT. Protein sequence: CASSARTSGSTDTQYF.

The CDR3 spells CASSFGGGRYEQYF. The CDR3 nucleotides read TGTGCCAGCAGCTTTGGGGGGGGACGCTACGAGCAGTACTTC. The chain has TRBV7-9 and TRBJ2-7; 7 positions agree with TRBD2. The V gene end was trimmed by 3 bases and the J gene end by 3 bases; junction bases not matched to a gene: 5. The CDR3 contains 14 residues. Germline loops: CDR1 SEHNR, CDR2 FQNEAQ (reference sequence).

The chain is built from TRBV19 and TRBJ1-4; 9 nucleotides match TRBD1. Trimming removed 7 bases from V and 3 bases from J; junction bases left unmatched: 12. Germline V gives CDR1 LNHDA, CDR2 SQIVND (reference sequence). This CDR3 is 17 amino acids long. This CDR3 is CASKGTGQGVANEKLFF. The CDR3 region has the DNA TGTGCCAGTAAAGGGACAGGGCAAGGGGTGGCTAATGAAAAACTGTTTTTT. The variable domain in full, completed from reference TRBV19 and TRBJ1-4, reads DGGITQSPKYLFRKEGQNVTLSCEQNLNHDAMYWYRQDPGQGLRLIYYSQIVNDFQKGDIAEGYSVSREKKESFPLTVTSAQKNPTAFYLCASKGTGQGVANEKLFFGSGTQLSVL.

This sequence joins TRBV6-2 or TRBV6-3 and TRBJ1-1; possible D gene TRBD1, 6 bases. Trimming left V 4 bases short and J 5 bases short, with 14 bases between. The germline CDR1 and CDR2 sequences are MNHEY and SVGEGT. The CDR3 extends over 14 amino acids. The CDR3 region is CASSLRGAGTEAFF. The CDR3 DNA reads TGTGCCAGCAGTTTGCGGGGGGCGGGAACTGAAGCTTTCTTT.

The chain has TRBV3-1 (or the pseudogene TRBV3-2) and TRBJ2-7, with a weak D call TRBD1 (5 bases). This CDR3 has 15 residues. The V end was cut by 1 base, the J end by 2 bases, with 12 bases between. The germline CDR1 and CDR2 sequences are LGHDT and YNNKEL (reference sequence). The CDR3 DNA reads as TGTGCCAGCAGCCAAGGGGCAGGGAAACCCTACGAGCAGTACTTC. Translating gives CASSQGAGKPYEQYF.

This clone showed up just once. This chain links TRBV18 with TRBJ1-5; TRBD1 is a possible D gene (5 bases). Germline CDR1 reads KGHSH; CDR2 reads LQKENI. V was cut by 0 bases and J by 4 bases, with 13 bases left in between. The CDR3 loop spans 16 amino acids. The CDR3 reads CASSPPTIKGNQPQHF. In DNA form, the CDR3 reads TGTGCCAGCTCACCACCCACCATAAAGGGGAATCAGCCCCAGCATTTT.

The chain links TRBV6-5 to TRBJ2-2; 8 bases match TRBD1. V lost 5 bases, J lost 5 bases, and 7 bases stayed unmatched. This CDR3 comprises 15 residues. Germline V gene data show CDR1 as MNHEY and CDR2 as SVGAGI. CDR3 nucleotide sequence: TGTGCCAGCAGTCCCCAGGGGGCAGCGACCGGGGAGCTGTTTTTT. Encoded protein: CASSPQGAATGELFF.

This chain joins TRBV7-2 and TRBJ1-6, with D hard to call. The CDR3 has 12 amino acids. Between the trimmed V and J ends, which lost 3 bases and 8 bases, there was a span of 5 bases. The V gene's germline CDR1 is SGHTA and CDR2 FQGNSA. The CDR3 here is CASSFSDSPLHF. DNA of the CDR3: TGTGCCAGCAGCTTTAGTGATTCACCCCTCCACTTT.

The chain carries TRBV5-1 and TRBJ1-1; 8 bases fit TRBD1. With V trimmed by 1 base and J by 5 bases, 7 bases remained unmatched. This CDR3 is built from 15 residues. Germline V gene data show CDR1 as SGHRS and CDR2 as YFSETQ. CDR3 protein: CASSLLQGASTEAFF. CDR3 DNA: TGCGCCAGCAGCTTGTTGCAGGGGGCGTCAACTGAAGCTTTCTTT.

This clone came up once. The V gene is TRBV2, the J gene TRBJ2-1; tentative D call: TRBD1 (6 bases). The CDR3 runs to 17 residues. In germline, CDR1 is SNHLY, CDR2 FYNNEI. V shed 2 bases and J shed 7 bases, with 21 bases lying between them. The CDR3 DNA reads TGTGCCAGCAGTGAATTGACAGGCCTCCTCAGGGGTAATGAGCAGTTCTTC. Translation: CASSELTGLLRGNEQFF.

CDR3 amino acids: CASSRSTGTGGYEQYF. In nucleotides, the CDR3 is TGTGCCAGTAGCAGATCCACCGGGACAGGGGGGTACGAGCAGTACTTC. The J gene is TRBJ2-7, the V gene TRBV19; TRBD1 aligns across 11 bases. After removal of 6 bases from V and 4 bases from J, the junction contained 11 bases not matched to a gene. The CDR3 covers 16 residues. The germline V gene encodes CDR1 LNHDA and CDR2 SQIVND (reference sequence).